This T cell receptor (beta chain) came from a study of cytomegalovirus exposure and HLA in healthy donors. The PCR made use of 60 Vbeta and 13 Jbeta primers. The data were produced by immunoSEQ multiplex PCR, yet TCRdb's version contains in-frame clones alone and is incomplete. The repertoire holds around 100,000 clones, with 9.5% to 13% as singletons. This receptor was identified in a middle-aged man in good health and CMV-seropositive. The sample consisted of PBMCs.

The CDR3 nucleotides read TGTGCCAGCAGGACGACAGGGGACCAGCCCCAGCATTTT. Protein: CASRTTGDQPQHF. V is TRBV6-1 and J is TRBJ1-5, with 8 bases lining up with TRBD1. Germline values: CDR1 MNHNS, CDR2 SASEGT. CDR3 length: 13 amino acids. Trimming removed 6 bases from V and 7 bases from J; junction bases left unmatched: 5.